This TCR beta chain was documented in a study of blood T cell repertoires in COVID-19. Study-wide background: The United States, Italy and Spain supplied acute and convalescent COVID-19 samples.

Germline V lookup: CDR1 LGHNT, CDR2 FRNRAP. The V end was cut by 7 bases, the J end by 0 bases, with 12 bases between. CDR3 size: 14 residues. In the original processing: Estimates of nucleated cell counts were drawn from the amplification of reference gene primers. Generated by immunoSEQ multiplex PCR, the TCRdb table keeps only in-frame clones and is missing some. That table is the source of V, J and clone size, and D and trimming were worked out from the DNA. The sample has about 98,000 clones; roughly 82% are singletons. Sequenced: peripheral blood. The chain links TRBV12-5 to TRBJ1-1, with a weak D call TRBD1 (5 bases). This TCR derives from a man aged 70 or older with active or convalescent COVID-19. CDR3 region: CASAQRQMNTEAFF. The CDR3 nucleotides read TGTGCTAGTGCCCAAAGACAGATGAACACTGAAGCTTTCTTT.